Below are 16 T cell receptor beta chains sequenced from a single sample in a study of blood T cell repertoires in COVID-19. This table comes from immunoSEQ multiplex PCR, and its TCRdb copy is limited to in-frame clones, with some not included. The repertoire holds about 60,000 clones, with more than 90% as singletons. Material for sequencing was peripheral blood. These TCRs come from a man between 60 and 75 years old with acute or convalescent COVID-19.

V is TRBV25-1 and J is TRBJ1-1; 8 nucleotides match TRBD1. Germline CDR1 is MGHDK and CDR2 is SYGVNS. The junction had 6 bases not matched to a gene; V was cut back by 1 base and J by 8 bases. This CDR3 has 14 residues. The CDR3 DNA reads TGTGCCAGCAGTGAATTCGGACAGGGCGGGGAAGCTTTCTTT. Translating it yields CASSEFGQGGEAFF.

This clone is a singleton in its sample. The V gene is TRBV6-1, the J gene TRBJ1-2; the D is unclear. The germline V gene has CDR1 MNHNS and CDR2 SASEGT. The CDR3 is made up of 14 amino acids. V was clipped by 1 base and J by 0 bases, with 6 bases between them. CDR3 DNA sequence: TGTGCCAGCAGTGAAGTAGGAGCTAACTATGGCTACACCTTC. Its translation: CASSEVGANYGYTF.

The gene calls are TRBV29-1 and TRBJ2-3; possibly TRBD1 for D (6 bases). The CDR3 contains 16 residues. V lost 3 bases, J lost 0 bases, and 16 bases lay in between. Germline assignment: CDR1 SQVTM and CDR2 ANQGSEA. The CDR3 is CSVDVRQGFSTDTQYF. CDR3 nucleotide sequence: TGCAGCGTTGACGTTAGGCAGGGGTTTAGCACAGATACGCAGTATTTT.

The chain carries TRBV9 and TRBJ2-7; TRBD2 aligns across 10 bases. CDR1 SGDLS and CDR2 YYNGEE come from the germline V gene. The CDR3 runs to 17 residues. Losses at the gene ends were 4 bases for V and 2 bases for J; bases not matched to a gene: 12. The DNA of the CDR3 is TGTGCCAGCAGCACGTCGCCCTGGACTAGCGGAGCCTACGAGCAGTACTTC. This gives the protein CASSTSPWTSGAYEQYF.

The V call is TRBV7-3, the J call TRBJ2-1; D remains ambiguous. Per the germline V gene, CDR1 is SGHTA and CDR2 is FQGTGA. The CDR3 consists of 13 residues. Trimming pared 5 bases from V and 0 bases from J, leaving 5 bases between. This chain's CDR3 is CASSPSSYNEQFF. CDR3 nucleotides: TGTGCCAGCAGCCCCAGCTCCTACAATGAGCAGTTCTTC.

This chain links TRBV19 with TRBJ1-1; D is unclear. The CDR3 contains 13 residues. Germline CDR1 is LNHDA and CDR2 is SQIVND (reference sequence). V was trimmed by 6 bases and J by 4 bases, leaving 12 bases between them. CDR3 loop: CASRNLAGTEAFF. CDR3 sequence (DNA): TGTGCCAGTAGGAACCTCGCGGGCACTGAAGCTTTCTTT.

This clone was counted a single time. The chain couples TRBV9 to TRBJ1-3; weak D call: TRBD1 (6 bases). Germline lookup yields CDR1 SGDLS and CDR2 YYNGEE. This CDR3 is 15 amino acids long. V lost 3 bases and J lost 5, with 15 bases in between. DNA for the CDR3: TGTGCCAGCAGCGGAGGGGGACGGCACAGAAACACCATATATTTT. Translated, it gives CASSGGGRHRNTIYF. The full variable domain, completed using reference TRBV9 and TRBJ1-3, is DSGVTQTPKHLITATGQRVTLRCSPRSGDLSVYWYQQSLDQGLQFLIQYYNGEERAKGNILERFSAQQFPDLHSELNLSSLELGDSALYFCASSGGGRHRNTIYFGEGSWLTVV.

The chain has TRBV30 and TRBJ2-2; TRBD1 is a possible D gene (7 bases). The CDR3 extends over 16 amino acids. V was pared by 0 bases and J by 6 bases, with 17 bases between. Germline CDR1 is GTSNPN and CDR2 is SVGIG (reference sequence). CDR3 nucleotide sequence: TGTGCCTGGAGTGTACGCCCTCAGGGGGAGGCCGGGGAGCTGTTTTTT. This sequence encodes CAWSVRPQGEAGELFF.

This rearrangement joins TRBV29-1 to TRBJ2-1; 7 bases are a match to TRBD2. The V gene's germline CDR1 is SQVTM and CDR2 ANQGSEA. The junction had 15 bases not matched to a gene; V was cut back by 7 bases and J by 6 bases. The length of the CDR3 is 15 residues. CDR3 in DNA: TGCAGCGGGATACTAGCGAAAGGACCCTTCAATGAGCAGTTCTTC. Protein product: CSGILAKGPFNEQFF.

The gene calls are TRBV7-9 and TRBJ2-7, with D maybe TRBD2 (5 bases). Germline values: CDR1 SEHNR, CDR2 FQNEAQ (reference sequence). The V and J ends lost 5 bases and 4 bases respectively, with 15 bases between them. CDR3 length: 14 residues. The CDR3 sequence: CASSPRASIYEQYF. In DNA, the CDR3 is TGTGCCAGCAGCCCGAGGGCCTCAATTTACGAGCAGTACTTC.

The CDR3 DNA reads as TGCGCCAGCAGCCCCGGGACAGCGATCCTTCCTAACTATGGCTACACCTTC. Translating it yields CASSPGTAILPNYGYTF. V and J are TRBV5-1 and TRBJ1-2; 7 positions agree with TRBD1. J was trimmed by 0 bases and V by 4 bases; bases with no gene match: 12. Germline V gene sequence: CDR1 SGHRS, CDR2 YFSETQ. The CDR3 consists of 17 residues.

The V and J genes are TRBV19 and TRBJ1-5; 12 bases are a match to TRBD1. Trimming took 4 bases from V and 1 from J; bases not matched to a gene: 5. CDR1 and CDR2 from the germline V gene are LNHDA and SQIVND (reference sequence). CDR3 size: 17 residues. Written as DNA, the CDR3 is TGTGCCAGTAGTAAAGGGACAGGGGGCGAGAGCAATCAGCCCCAGCATTTT. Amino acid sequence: CASSKGTGGESNQPQHF.

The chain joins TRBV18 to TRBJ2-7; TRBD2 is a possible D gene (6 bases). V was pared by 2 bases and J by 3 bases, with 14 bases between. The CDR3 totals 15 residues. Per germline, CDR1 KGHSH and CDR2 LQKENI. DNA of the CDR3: TGTGCCAGCTCACCAGCCGGGGACTTAAACTACGAGCAGTACTTC. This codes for CASSPAGDLNYEQYF.

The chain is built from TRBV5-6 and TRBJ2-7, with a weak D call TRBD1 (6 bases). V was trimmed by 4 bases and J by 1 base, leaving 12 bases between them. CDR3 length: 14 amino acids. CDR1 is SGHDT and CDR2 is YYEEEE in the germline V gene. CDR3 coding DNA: TGTGCCAGCAGCCGCAGGACAGAGTCCTACGAGCAGTACTTC. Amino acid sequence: CASSRRTESYEQYF.

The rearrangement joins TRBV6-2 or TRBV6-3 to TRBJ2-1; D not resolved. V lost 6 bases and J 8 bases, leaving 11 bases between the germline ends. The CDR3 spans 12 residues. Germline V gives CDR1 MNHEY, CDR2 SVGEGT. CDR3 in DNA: TGTGCCAGCAGCTCCATAGCAGATGAGCAGTTCTTC. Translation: CASSSIADEQFF.

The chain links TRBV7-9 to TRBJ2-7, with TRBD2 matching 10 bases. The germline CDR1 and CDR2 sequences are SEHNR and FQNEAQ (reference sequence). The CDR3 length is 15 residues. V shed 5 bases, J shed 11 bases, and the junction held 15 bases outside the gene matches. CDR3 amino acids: CASSARRGLAGEEYF. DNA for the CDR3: TGTGCCAGCAGCGCCCGAAGAGGTCTAGCGGGAGAGGAGTACTTC.